Listed here are 3 T cell receptor beta chains from one sample, sequenced in a study of blood T cell repertoires in COVID-19. The method was immunoSEQ multiplex PCR; TCRdb's version includes in-frame clones alone and lacks a portion of them. The sample has 35,000 to 50,000 clones, 76% seen once; the top ten hold 8.5%. The specimen was peripheral blood. Receptors were obtained from a man aged 70 or older with active or convalescent COVID-19.

The chain combines TRBV30 with TRBJ1-5; no clear D. Germline loops: CDR1 GTSNPN, CDR2 SVGIG (reference sequence). The CDR3 has 15 amino acids. Trimming left V 0 bases short and J 4 bases short, with 13 bases between. As DNA, the CDR3 is TGTGCCTGGAGTGTACGAGGGAGTGGGAATCAGCCCCAGCATTTT. This translates into CAWSVRGSGNQPQHF.

This chain joins TRBV6-5 and TRBJ1-2; 11 bases map to TRBD1. J lost 3 bases, V lost 7 bases, and 4 bases had no gene match. CDR1 and CDR2 from the germline V gene are MNHEY and SVGAGI. The CDR3 consists of 14 residues. The CDR3 bases are TGTGCCAGCAACCGGGACAGGGGGTACTATGGCTACACCTTC. This codes for CASNRDRGYYGYTF.

In this sample, this clone turned up a few times. The chain employs TRBV5-1 and TRBJ1-3; no definite D call. V gave up 1 base and J gave up 0 bases, with 5 bases separating them. Germline CDR1 is SGHRS and CDR2 is YFSETQ. The CDR3 is made up of 14 amino acids. CDR3 amino acids: CASSLSLSGNTIYF. The CDR3, as DNA: TGCGCCAGCAGCTTGAGCCTCTCTGGAAACACCATATATTTT.